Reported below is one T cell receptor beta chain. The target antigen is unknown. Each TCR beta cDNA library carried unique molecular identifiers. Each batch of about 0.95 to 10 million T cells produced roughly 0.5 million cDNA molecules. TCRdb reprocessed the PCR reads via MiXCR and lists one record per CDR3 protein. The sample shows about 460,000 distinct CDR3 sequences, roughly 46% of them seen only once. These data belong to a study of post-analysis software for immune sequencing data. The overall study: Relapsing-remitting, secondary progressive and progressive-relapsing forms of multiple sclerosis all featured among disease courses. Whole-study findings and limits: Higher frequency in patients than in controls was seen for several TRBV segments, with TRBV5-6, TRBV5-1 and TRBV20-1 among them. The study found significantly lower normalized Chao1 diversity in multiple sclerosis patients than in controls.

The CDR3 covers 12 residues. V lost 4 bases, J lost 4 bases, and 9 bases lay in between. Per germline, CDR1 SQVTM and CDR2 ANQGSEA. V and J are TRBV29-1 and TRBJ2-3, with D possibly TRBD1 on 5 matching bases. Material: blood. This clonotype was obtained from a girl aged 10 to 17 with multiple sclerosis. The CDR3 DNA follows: TGCAGCGTTGTTGGGGCTCCAGATACGCAGTATTTT. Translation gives CSVVGAPDTQYF.